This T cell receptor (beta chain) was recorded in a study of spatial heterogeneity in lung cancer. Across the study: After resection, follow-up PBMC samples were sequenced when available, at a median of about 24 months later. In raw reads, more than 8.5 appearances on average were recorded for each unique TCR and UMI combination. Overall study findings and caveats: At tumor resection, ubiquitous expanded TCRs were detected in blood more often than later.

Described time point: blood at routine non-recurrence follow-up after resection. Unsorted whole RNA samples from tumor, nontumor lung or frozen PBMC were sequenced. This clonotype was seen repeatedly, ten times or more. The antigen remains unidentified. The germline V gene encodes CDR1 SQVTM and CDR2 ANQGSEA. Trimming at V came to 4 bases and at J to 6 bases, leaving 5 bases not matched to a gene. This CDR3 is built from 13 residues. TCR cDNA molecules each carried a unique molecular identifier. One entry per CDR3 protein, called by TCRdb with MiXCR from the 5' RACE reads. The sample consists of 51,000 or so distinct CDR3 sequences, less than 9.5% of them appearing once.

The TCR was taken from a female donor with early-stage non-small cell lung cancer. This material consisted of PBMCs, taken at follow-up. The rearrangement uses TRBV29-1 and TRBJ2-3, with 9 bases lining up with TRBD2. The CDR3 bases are TGCAGCGTTGCCAGCGGGGGGCGGGATACGCAGTATTTT. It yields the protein CSVASGGRDTQYF.